A selection of T cell receptor beta chains follows, all from one sample in a study of CD8 T cells in ankylosing spondylitis. TCRdb re-derived calls from the 5' RACE reads in MiXCR, one entry per CDR3 protein. The profile shows approximately 540,000 distinct CDR3 sequences, 12% of them singletons. Sequencing input: blood, either unsorted or a sorted T cell fraction (not recorded which). The receptors stem from a male donor with ankylosing spondylitis. Each CDR3 is given with its conserved first and last residue. D genes are given only for firm matches. Clone size is stated in some rows and not others, as once, few, many or a class when expanded.

V gene	clone size	D gene	J gene	CDR3 protein	CDR3 DNA
TRBV20-1	many	TRBD2	TRBJ2-4	CSASHLAGDLLAKNIQYF	TGCAGTGCTTCCCATCTAGCGGGAGACCTATTAGCCAAAAACATTCAGTACTTC
TRBV20-1	few	NA	TRBJ2-7	CSARRQLLGHEQYF	TGCAGTGCTAGACGCCAGCTCCTGGGTCACGAGCAGTACTTC
TRBV5-1	few	TRBD2	TRBJ2-1	CASGQGTSGISYNEQFF	TGCGCCAGCGGACAGGGGACTAGCGGTATTTCCTACAATGAGCAGTTCTTC
TRBV25-1	many	NA	TRBJ2-1	CASSEPGNNEQFF	TGTGCCAGCAGTGAACCCGGCAACAATGAGCAGTTCTTC
TRBV12-3/TRBV12-4	NA	NA	TRBJ1-2	CASSGGDVNYGYTF	TGTGCCAGCAGTGGAGGAGATGTCAACTATGGCTACACCTTC
TRBV7-9	NA	NA	TRBJ1-4	CASSPGPEVEKLFF	TGTGCCAGCAGCCCCGGGCCCGAAGTTGAAAAACTGTTTTTT
TRBV24-1	NA	TRBD2	TRBJ2-5	CATSSTRLAGVFETQYF	TGTGCCACCAGTTCCACCCGGCTAGCGGGAGTGTTTGAGACCCAGTACTTC
TRBV4-2	few	NA	TRBJ1-1	CASSQERGELNTEAFF	TGTGCCAGCAGCCAAGAGAGGGGGGAGTTGAACACTGAAGCTTTCTTT
TRBV12-3/TRBV12-4	many	NA	TRBJ1-2	CASSLGRVAF	TGTGCCAGCAGTTTAGGCAGGGTTGCCTTC
TRBV7-9	NA	TRBD2	TRBJ2-7	CASRVAGASYEQYF	TGTGCCAGCAGGGTAGCGGGCGCCTCCTACGAGCAGTACTTC
TRBV7-2	few	NA	TRBJ2-3	CASSLVRDPAQYF	TGTGCCAGCAGCTTAGTACGGGATCCTGCGCAGTATTTT
TRBV7-9	few	NA	TRBJ2-7	CASRKEGRYYEQYF	TGTGCCAGCCGCAAGGAAGGCCGATACTACGAGCAGTACTTC
TRBV7-9	NA	NA	TRBJ2-1	CASSLIADEQFF	TGTGCCAGCAGCTTAATAGCGGACGAGCAGTTCTTC
TRBV27	few	TRBD2	TRBJ2-1	CASSLLSRLAGVVFF	TGTGCCAGCAGTTTACTCAGCAGACTAGCGGGAGTGGTGTTCTTC
TRBV12-3/TRBV12-4	NA	NA	TRBJ2-5	CASSMILAGETQYF	TGTGCCAGCAGCATGATCTTAGCAGGAGAGACCCAGTACTTC
TRBV25-1	few	TRBD2	TRBJ2-1	CASSESPTSGRGYYNEQFF	TGTGCCAGCAGTGAATCCCCGACTAGCGGGAGGGGATACTACAATGAGCAGTTCTTC
TRBV21-1	few	NA	TRBJ2-4	CASSTSPGPKNIQYF	TGTGCCAGCAGCACCAGTCCGGGGCCCAAAAACATTCAGTACTTC